One and the same sample provided the 4 T cell receptor beta chains below, sequenced in a study of shared clonotypes between healthy human individuals. Data came from immunoSEQ multiplex PCR; TCRdb stores just in-frame clones and leaves some out. Altogether some 2,500,000 clones are present, roughly 93% being singletons, with the ten largest covering roughly 0.36%. The specimen was naive CD4+ T cells from PBMCs. The sample's subset: CD45RA+ positively selected. Receptors were obtained from a man aged 18-30 years in good health. Some clones in this sample may be carry-over from other donors' samples.

V and J are TRBV7-2 and TRBJ2-7; D unresolved. Germline-derived CDR1 and CDR2 are SGHTA and FQGNSA. The CDR3 has 15 residues. V lost 5 bases, J lost 6 bases, and 20 bases lay in between. The DNA for the CDR3 is TGTGCCAGCAGCCCTCCTTCAGCGAGTGTGCTCGAGCAGTACTTC. This sequence encodes CASSPPSASVLEQYF.

This chain connects TRBV5-4 to TRBJ2-7, with a weak D call TRBD2 (5 bases). Germline CDR1 is SGHNT and CDR2 is YYREEE (reference sequence). Trimming removed 4 bases from V and 3 bases from J, with 17 bases in between. The CDR3 has 15 amino acids. The CDR3 region has the DNA TGTGCCAGCAGCCGAAGTGTGGGTAGCGACTACGAGCAGTACTTC. Translated: CASSRSVGSDYEQYF. Supplemented by reference TRBV5-4 and TRBJ2-7, the full variable domain reads ETGVTQSPTHLIKTRGQQVTLRCSSQSGHNTVSWYQQALGQGPQFIFQYYREEENGRGNFPPRFSGLQFPNYSSELNVNALELDDSALYLCASSRSVGSDYEQYFGPGTRLTVT.

V usage is TRBV7-9 and J usage is TRBJ2-1, with TRBD2 matching 11 bases. The CDR3 is made up of 16 amino acids. The ends lost 4 bases at V and 7 bases at J; junction bases unmatched: 9. Germline V gene sequence: CDR1 SEHNR, CDR2 FQNEAQ (reference sequence). This CDR3 reads CASSSEPRTSGNEQFF. The CDR3 nucleotides are TGTGCCAGCAGCTCCGAACCTAGGACTAGCGGGAATGAGCAGTTCTTC.

The V and J genes are TRBV5-6 and TRBJ1-1; D may be TRBD1 (5 bases). Germline CDR1 is SGHDT and CDR2 is YYEEEE. Trimming took off 6 bases at V and 6 bases at J, with 15 bases between the two ends. The CDR3 spans 13 residues. CDR3 residues: CASTITGTAEAFF. CDR3 coding DNA: TGTGCCAGCACCATCACGGGGACGGCTGAAGCTTTCTTT.